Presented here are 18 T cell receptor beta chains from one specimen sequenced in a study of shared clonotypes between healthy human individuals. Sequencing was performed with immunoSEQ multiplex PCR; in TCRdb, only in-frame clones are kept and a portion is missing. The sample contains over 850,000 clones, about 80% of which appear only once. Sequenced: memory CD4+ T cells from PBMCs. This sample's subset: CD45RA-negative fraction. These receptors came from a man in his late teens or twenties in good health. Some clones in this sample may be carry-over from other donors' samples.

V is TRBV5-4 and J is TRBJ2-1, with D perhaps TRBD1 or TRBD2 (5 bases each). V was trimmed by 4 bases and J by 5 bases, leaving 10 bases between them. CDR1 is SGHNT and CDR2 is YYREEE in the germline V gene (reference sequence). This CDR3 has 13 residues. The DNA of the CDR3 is TGTGCCAGCAGCCCGGGACGACACAATGAGCAGTTCTTC. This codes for CASSPGRHNEQFF.

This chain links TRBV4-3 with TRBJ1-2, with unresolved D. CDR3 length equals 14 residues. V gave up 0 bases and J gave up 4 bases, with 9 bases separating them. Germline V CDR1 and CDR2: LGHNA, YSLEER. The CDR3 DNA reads TGCGCCAGCAGCCAAGATATGGGTCTCTATGGCTACACCTTC. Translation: CASSQDMGLYGYTF.

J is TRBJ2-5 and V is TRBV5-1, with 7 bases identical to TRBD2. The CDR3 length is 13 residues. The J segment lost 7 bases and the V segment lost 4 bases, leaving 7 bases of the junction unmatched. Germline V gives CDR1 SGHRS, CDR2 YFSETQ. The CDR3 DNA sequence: TGCGCCAGCAGCGTGGGAGGGGAGACGACCCAGTACTTC. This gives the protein CASSVGGETTQYF.

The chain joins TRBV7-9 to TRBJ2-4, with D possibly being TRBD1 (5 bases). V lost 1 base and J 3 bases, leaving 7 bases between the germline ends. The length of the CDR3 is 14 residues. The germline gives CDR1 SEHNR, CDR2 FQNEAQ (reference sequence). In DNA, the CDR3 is TGTGCCAGCAGCTTAGGGGGCCTCAAAAACATTCAGTACTTC. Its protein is CASSLGGLKNIQYF.

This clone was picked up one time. For the CDR3, the DNA is TGCGCCAGCAGCTTCGTAGAGGGCACTGAAGCTTTCTTT. Translated: CASSFVEGTEAFF. The gene calls are TRBV5-1 and TRBJ1-1; no clear D gene. Germline-derived CDR1 and CDR2 are SGHRS and YFSETQ. V lost 2 bases and J 4 bases, leaving 9 bases between the germline ends. The CDR3 has 13 amino acids.

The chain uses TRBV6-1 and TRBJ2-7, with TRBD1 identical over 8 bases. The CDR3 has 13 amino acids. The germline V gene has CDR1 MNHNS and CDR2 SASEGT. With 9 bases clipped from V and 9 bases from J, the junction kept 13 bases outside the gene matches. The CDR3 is CASIRDRLDGQYF. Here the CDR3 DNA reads TGTGCCAGTATCCGGGACAGGTTGGACGGGCAGTACTTC.

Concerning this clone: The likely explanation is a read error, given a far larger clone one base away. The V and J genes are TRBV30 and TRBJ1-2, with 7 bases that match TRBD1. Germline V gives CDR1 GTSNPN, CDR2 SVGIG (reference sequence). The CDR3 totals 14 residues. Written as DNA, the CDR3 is TGTGCCTGGAGTGTAGAGGTAGACAGGGAAGGCTACGCCTTC. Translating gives CAWSVEVDREGYAF.

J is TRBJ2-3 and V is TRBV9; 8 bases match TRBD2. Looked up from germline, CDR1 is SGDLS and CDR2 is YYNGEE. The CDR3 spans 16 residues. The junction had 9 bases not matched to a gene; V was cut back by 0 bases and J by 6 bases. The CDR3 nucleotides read TGTGCCAGCAGCGTAGTTGCGGGGGGAGATGGGGATACGCAGTATTTT. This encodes CASSVVAGGDGDTQYF.

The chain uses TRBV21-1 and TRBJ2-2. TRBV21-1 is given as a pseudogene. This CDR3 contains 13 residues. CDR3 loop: CASSKGSTGELFF. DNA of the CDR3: TGTGCCAGCAGCAAAGGCTCTACCGGGGAGCTGTTTTTT.

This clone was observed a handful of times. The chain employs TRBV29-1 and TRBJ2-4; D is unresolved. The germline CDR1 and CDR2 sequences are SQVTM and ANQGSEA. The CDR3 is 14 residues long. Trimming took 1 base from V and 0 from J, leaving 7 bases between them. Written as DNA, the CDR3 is TGCAGCGTTGAAGCACAGCTAGCCAAAAACATTCAGTACTTC. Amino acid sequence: CSVEAQLAKNIQYF.

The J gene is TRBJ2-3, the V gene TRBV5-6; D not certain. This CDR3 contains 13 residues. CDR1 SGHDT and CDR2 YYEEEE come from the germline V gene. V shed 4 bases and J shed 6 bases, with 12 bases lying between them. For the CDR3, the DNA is TGTGCCAGCAGCCCCCAGGTTTCTGATACGCAGTATTTT. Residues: CASSPQVSDTQYF. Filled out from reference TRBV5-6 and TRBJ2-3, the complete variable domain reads DAGVTQSPTHLIKTRGQQVTLRCSPKSGHDTVSWYQQALGQGPQFIFQYYEEEERQRGNFPDRFSGHQFPNYSSELNVNALLLGDSALYLCASSPQVSDTQYFGPGTRLTVL.

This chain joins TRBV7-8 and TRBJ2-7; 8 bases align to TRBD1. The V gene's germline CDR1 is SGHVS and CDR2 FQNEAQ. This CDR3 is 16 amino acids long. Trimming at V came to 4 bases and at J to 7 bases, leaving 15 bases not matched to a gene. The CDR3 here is CASSSAWTGKGLEQYF. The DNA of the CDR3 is TGTGCCAGCAGCTCAGCGTGGACAGGGAAGGGGCTAGAGCAGTACTTC.

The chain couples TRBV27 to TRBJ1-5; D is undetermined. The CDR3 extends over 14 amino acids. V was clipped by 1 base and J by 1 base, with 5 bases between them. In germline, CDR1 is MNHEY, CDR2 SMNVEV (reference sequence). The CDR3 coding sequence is TGTGCCAGCAGTTTATTTCGGAGCAATCAGCCCCAGCATTTT. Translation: CASSLFRSNQPQHF.

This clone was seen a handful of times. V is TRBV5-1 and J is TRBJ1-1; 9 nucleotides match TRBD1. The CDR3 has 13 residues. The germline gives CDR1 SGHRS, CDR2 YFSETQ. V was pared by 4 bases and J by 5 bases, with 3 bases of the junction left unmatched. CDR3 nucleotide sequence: TGCGCCAGCAGCGGACAGGGGAGGACTGAAGCTTTCTTT. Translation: CASSGQGRTEAFF.

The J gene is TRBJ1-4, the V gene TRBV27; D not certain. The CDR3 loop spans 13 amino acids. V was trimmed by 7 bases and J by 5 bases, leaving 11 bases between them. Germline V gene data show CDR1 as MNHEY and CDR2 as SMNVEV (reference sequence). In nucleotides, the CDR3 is TGTGCCAGCACGGGTAGACCAAATGAAAAACTGTTTTTT. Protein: CASTGRPNEKLFF.

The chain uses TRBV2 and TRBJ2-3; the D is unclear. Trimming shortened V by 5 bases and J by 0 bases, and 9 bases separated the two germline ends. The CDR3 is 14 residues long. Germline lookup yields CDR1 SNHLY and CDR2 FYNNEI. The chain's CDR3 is CASSYSSSTDTQYF. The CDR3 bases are TGTGCCAGCAGTTACAGTTCTAGCACAGATACGCAGTATTTT.

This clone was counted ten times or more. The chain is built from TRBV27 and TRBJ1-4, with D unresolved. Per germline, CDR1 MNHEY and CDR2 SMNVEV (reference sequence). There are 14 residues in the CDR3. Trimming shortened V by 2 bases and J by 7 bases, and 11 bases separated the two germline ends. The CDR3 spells CASSLGRHVEKLFF. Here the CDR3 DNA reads TGTGCCAGCAGTTTAGGCAGACACGTTGAAAAACTGTTTTTT. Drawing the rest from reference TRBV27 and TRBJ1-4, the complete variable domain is EAQVTQNPRYLITVTGKKLTVTCSQNMNHEYMSWYRQDPGLGLRQIYYSMNVEVTDKGDVPEGYKVSRKEKRNFPLILESPSPNQTSLYFCASSLGRHVEKLFFGSGTQLSVL.

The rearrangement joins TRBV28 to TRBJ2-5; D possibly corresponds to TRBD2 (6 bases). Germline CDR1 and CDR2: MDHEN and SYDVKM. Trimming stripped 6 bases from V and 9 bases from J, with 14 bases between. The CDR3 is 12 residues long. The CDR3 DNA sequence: TGTGCCAGCAGGCGGCTCCGGGGGTCCCAGTACTTC. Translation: CASRRLRGSQYF.